The 27 T cell receptor beta chains listed next were all sequenced from one sample in a study of CD8 T cells in ankylosing spondylitis. Findings and limits, study-wide: Roughly eight highly homologous variants made up a TCR beta motif that seemed to typify ankylosing spondylitis blood.

TCRdb re-analysed the 5' RACE reads in MiXCR, keeping a single row per CDR3 protein. The sample holds about 540,000 distinct CDR3 sequences, approximately 12% seen once. No antigen has been identified for these receptors. Specimen: blood, either unsorted or a sorted T cell fraction (not recorded which). These receptors were obtained from a male donor with ankylosing spondylitis.

The J gene is TRBJ2-7, the V gene TRBV6-1, with no clear D. CDR3 length equals 17 residues. Germline loops: CDR1 MNHNS, CDR2 SASEGT. Trimming took 0 bases from V and 2 from J, leaving 17 bases between them. This CDR3 is CASSEAATYTITYEQYV. The CDR3 DNA reads TGTGCCAGCAGTGAAGCGGCGACATACACTATCACCTACGAGCAGTACGTC.

This clonotype was picked up a small number of times. The chain recombines TRBV6-5 with TRBJ2-1, with unresolved D. The CDR3 loop spans 13 amino acids. V lost 2 bases to trimming and J lost 8 bases, with 10 bases between them. Per the germline V gene, CDR1 is MNHEY and CDR2 is SVGAGI. The CDR3 sequence: CASSYPALYEQFF. The CDR3 DNA is TGTGCCAGCAGTTACCCAGCGCTGTATGAGCAGTTCTTC.

V gene TRBV12-3 or TRBV12-4 combines with J gene TRBJ2-6; D perhaps matches TRBD1 (5 bases). This CDR3 contains 13 residues. V lost 11 bases to trimming and J lost 2 bases, with 10 bases between them. CDR3 in DNA: TGTGCCGTCCGACAGCCTGGGGCCAACGTCCTGACTTTC. It is translated as CAVRQPGANVLTF.

In regard to this clonotype: Its ends do not fully match the called genes, so a read error is possible. The gene calls are TRBV30 and TRBJ1-1, with 9 bases that match TRBD1. The CDR3 has 13 residues. Germline CDR1 is GTSNPN and CDR2 is SVGIG (reference sequence). CDR3 nucleotide sequence: TGTGCCTGGGGGACAGGGTTGAATACTGAAGCTTTCTTT. Amino acids: CAWGTGLNTEAFF.

A few counts support this clonotype. The rearrangement links TRBV6-1 to TRBJ2-7; D perhaps matches TRBD1 (6 bases). Trimming removed 6 bases at V and 8 bases at J, with 20 bases between. The germline CDR1 and CDR2 sequences are MNHNS and SASEGT. The CDR3 is 14 residues long. This CDR3 reads CASSPPGQYVKQYF. The CDR3 region has the DNA TGTGCCAGCAGCCCCCCCGGACAGTACGTGAAGCAGTACTTC.

There are many counts of this clonotype. The junction and the germline gene differ at one end; a read error may be behind it. The chain has TRBV5-1 and TRBJ1-1; possible D gene TRBD1, 5 bases. The CDR3 extends over 13 amino acids. Germline CDR1 is SGHRS and CDR2 is YFSETQ. The CDR3 loop is CASSWGGNTEAFF. CDR3 coding DNA: TGTGCCAGCAGCTGGGGGGGGAACACTGAAGCTTTCTTT.

This clonotype was seen a handful of times. The genes are TRBV20-1 and TRBJ2-5; the D is unclear. V was clipped by 6 bases and J by 4 bases, with 15 bases between them. The CDR3 has 13 amino acids. Germline V gives CDR1 DFQATT, CDR2 SNEGSKA (reference sequence). The CDR3 nucleotides read TGCAGTGCCACGACTCCTAGTAGAGAGACCCAGTACTTC. This gives the protein CSATTPSRETQYF.

This clonotype was seen many times. The rearrangement uses TRBV7-9 and TRBJ2-3; no clear D gene. With 1 base removed from V and 8 bases from J, the gap between germline ends came to 10 bases. This CDR3 is built from 13 residues. In germline, CDR1 is SEHNR, CDR2 FQNEAQ (reference sequence). DNA for the CDR3: TGTGCCAGCAGCTTAGGTGAAGGAAGTACGCAGTATTTT. Amino acid sequence: CASSLGEGSTQYF.

This clonotype was observed a handful of times. The V gene is TRBV5-1, the J gene TRBJ2-1; D is uncertain. V lost 3 bases and J 9 bases, leaving 19 bases between the germline ends. The germline CDR1 and CDR2 sequences are SGHRS and YFSETQ. The CDR3 loop spans 15 amino acids. The CDR3, as DNA: TGCGCCAGCAGCTCCCCCGGGCGTGCGGAGACTGAGCAGTTCTTC. Protein: CASSSPGRAETEQFF.

A note on this clonotype: A single base separates this from a much larger clone, so it may be a read error. The V and J genes are TRBV24-1 and TRBJ1-2; D ambiguous. Germline V gene data show CDR1 as KGHDR and CDR2 as SFDVKD. The CDR3 runs to 14 residues. Trimming shortened V by 6 bases and J by 6 bases, and 16 bases separated the two germline ends. CDR3 DNA: TGTGCCACCAGTACACCCCGTCAGCTAAATGGCTACACCTTC. It codes for CATSTPRQLNGYTF.

The chain links TRBV20-1 to TRBJ2-3; 8 nucleotides agree with TRBD2. The V segment lost 3 bases and the J segment 6 bases; nucleotides outside the gene matches: 8. This CDR3 region has 14 residues. Germline CDR1 reads DFQATT; CDR2 reads SNEGSKA (reference sequence). The CDR3 reads CSASGGLASDTQYF. As DNA, the CDR3 is TGCAGTGCTAGTGGAGGACTAGCCTCGGATACGCAGTATTTT.

Many counts were recorded for this clonotype. The chain has TRBV7-9 and TRBJ2-7; 9 bases fit TRBD1. Looked up from germline, CDR1 is SEHNR and CDR2 is FQNEAQ (reference sequence). The ends lost 1 base at V and 2 bases at J; junction bases unmatched: 3. CDR3 length: 15 residues. For the CDR3, the DNA is TGTGCCAGCAGCTTAGGCGGGACAGGGCCCTACGAGCAGTACTTC. Its translation is CASSLGGTGPYEQYF.

This clonotype was seen only a few times. The chain uses TRBV2 and TRBJ1-2; 7 bases align to TRBD1. With 6 bases clipped from V and 2 bases from J, the junction kept 9 bases outside the gene matches. Germline V CDR1 and CDR2: SNHLY, FYNNEI. This CDR3 region has 15 residues. The CDR3 coding sequence is TGTGCCAGCAGAGCCCCCGGGACAGCAAACTATGGCTACACCTTC. It specifies CASRAPGTANYGYTF.

The chain uses TRBV30 and TRBJ1-2, with D unresolved. Germline V gene lookup returns CDR1 GTSNPN and CDR2 SVGIG (reference sequence). V lost 4 bases and J 3 bases, leaving 18 bases between the germline ends. The CDR3 spans 15 residues. CDR3 amino acids: CAWTLKGLTYYGYTF. The CDR3 nucleotides are TGTGCCTGGACCCTTAAAGGACTTACATACTATGGCTACACCTTC.

J is TRBJ2-7 and V is TRBV6-1; maybe TRBD1 (5 bases). The CDR3 has 13 amino acids. The germline V and J ends were trimmed by 1 base and 2 bases, with 6 bases remaining between them. From germline, CDR1 is MNHNS and CDR2 SASEGT. The CDR3: CASSEGTPYEQYV. The CDR3 bases are TGTGCCAGCAGTGAAGGGACACCCTACGAGCAGTACGTC.

V and J are TRBV4-2 and TRBJ2-1; D uncertain. The CDR3 extends over 12 amino acids. Germline V gives CDR1 LGHNA, CDR2 YNFKEQ. V lost 4 bases and J 6 bases, leaving 7 bases between the germline ends. The CDR3 coding sequence is TGTGCCAGCAGCCGGGTCCCCAATGAGCAGTTCTTC. Translating it yields CASSRVPNEQFF.

This clonotype was counted a few times. CDR3 coding DNA: TGTGCCAGCAGCCTTACGAGGCAAGGGTCGACAGATACGCAGTATTTT. It specifies CASSLTRQGSTDTQYF. This chain uses TRBV5-6 with TRBJ2-3; D is unresolved. Per the germline V gene, CDR1 is SGHDT and CDR2 is YYEEEE. The CDR3 has 16 amino acids. Trimming took off 4 bases at V and 3 bases at J, with 18 bases between the two ends.

This clonotype was picked up a small number of times. CDR3 DNA sequence: TGTGCCAGCAGATTCTCAGGGGACAGGGGGAACGGTGAGCAGTTCTTC. Amino acid sequence: CASRFSGDRGNGEQFF. The chain recombines TRBV27 with TRBJ2-1; TRBD1 agrees at 11 bases. This CDR3 has 16 residues. Unmatched junction bases numbered 13, after V lost 6 bases and J lost 9 bases. The germline gives CDR1 MNHEY, CDR2 SMNVEV (reference sequence).

This chain uses TRBV5-1 with TRBJ2-3; D may be TRBD1 (5 bases). Trimming took 0 bases from V and 6 from J, leaving 17 bases between them. The germline gives CDR1 SGHRS, CDR2 YFSETQ. The CDR3 is made up of 16 amino acids. CDR3 nucleotide sequence: TGCGCCAGCAGCTTGGCCTTAGGACACGGCGAGGATACGCAGTATTTT. Translating gives CASSLALGHGEDTQYF.

Only a few counts were recorded for this clonotype. The chain links TRBV14 to TRBJ1-1, with 7 bases matching TRBD1. Germline V gene data show CDR1 as SGHDN and CDR2 as FVKESK. With V trimmed by 3 bases and J by 3 bases, 7 bases remained unmatched. The CDR3 loop spans 15 amino acids. The CDR3 DNA reads as TGTGCCAGCAGCCAGGCACAGGGGTTTGACACTGAAGCTTTCTTT. Protein: CASSQAQGFDTEAFF.

The genes are TRBV20-1 and TRBJ2-5; D is perhaps TRBD2 (5 bases). The CDR3 runs 12 residues. Germline assignment: CDR1 DFQATT and CDR2 SNEGSKA (reference sequence). The V gene lost 7 bases and the J gene lost 4 bases, with 13 bases spanning the gap. The CDR3 loop reads CSGRSTGETQYF. The CDR3 bases are TGCAGTGGGAGGAGTACGGGAGAGACCCAGTACTTC.

In this sample, this clonotype turned up a few times. The J gene is TRBJ2-5, the V gene TRBV7-9; unclear D gene. The CDR3 spans 12 residues. Trimming left V 5 bases short and J 5 bases short, with 9 bases between. Per germline, CDR1 SEHNR and CDR2 FQNEAQ (reference sequence). The CDR3 DNA sequence: TGTGCCAGCAGCGCCATATGGGAGACCCAGTACTTC. Protein: CASSAIWETQYF.

This clonotype was seen repeatedly, ten times or more. V usage is TRBV9 and J usage is TRBJ2-3; D unclear. This CDR3 comprises 13 residues. Trimming stripped 5 bases from V and 2 bases from J, with 9 bases between. Germline V gene lookup returns CDR1 SGDLS and CDR2 YYNGEE. CDR3 in amino acids: CASRDPITDTQYF. CDR3 bases: TGTGCCAGCAGAGACCCAATCACAGATACGCAGTATTTT.

J is TRBJ2-1 and V is TRBV7-2; D call uncertain. Germline CDR1 SGHTA, CDR2 FQGNSA. The CDR3 runs to 14 residues. V lost 4 bases and J 9 bases, leaving 16 bases between the germline ends. CDR3 residues: CASSSATAVGEQFF. The CDR3 nucleotides read TGTGCCAGCAGCTCCGCGACTGCCGTGGGTGAGCAGTTCTTC.

This clonotype was seen ten or more times. V and J are TRBV15 and TRBJ2-3; possibly TRBD2 for D (6 bases). V lost 2 bases, J lost 4 bases, and 16 bases lay in between. This CDR3 is built from 16 residues. Per germline, CDR1 LNHNV and CDR2 YYDKDF (reference sequence). For the CDR3, the DNA is TGTGCCACCAGCAGACGTGAGGGGTCGGGGGCAGATACGCAGTATTTT. Translating it yields CATSRREGSGADTQYF.

This chain uses TRBV20-1 with TRBJ1-6; D perhaps matches TRBD1 (5 bases). The CDR3 length is 13 residues. The germline V gene has CDR1 DFQATT and CDR2 SNEGSKA (reference sequence). Trimming removed 4 bases at V and 8 bases at J, with 12 bases between. The CDR3 DNA is TGCAGTGCTACCGGGACCGTTGATTCACCCCTCCACTTT. Encoded protein: CSATGTVDSPLHF.

This clonotype was picked up a small number of times. The V gene is TRBV20-1, the J gene TRBJ1-1, with a tentative D call TRBD1 (6 bases). V lost 3 bases and J lost 4, with 12 bases in between. CDR1 DFQATT and CDR2 SNEGSKA come from the germline V gene (reference sequence). The CDR3 is made up of 13 amino acids. The CDR3 here is CSARTGSSTEAFF. The CDR3 nucleotides read TGCAGTGCTAGGACAGGATCGAGCACTGAAGCTTTCTTT.